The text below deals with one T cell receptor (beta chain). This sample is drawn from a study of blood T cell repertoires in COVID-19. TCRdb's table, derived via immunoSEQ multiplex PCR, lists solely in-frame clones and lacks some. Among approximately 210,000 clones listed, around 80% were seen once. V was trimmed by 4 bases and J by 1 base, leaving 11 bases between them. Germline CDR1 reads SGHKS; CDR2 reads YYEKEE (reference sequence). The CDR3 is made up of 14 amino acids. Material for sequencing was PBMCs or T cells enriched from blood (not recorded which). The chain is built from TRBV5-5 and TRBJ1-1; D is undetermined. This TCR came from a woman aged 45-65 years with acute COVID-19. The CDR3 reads CASSRARSNTEAFF. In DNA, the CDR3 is TGTGCCAGCAGCCGCGCCCGGTCGAACACTGAAGCTTTCTTT.